The source of this T cell receptor (beta chain) is a study of PD-L1 blockade in urothelial cancer. Study overall: The median number of T cells present in blood samples was under 150,000.

The CDR3 loop spans 15 amino acids. Germline loops: CDR1 SGDLS, CDR2 YYNGEE. V lost 0 bases, J lost 1 base, and 7 bases lay in between. Sequencing was performed with immunoSEQ multiplex PCR; in TCRdb, only in-frame clones are kept and a portion is missing. The table lists more than 90,000 clones, roughly 80% of them singletons. Time point noted: peripheral blood 6 weeks after treatment start. Diagnoses among patients were locally advanced or metastatic urothelial carcinoma. This specimen consisted of PBMCs, obtained around atezolizumab (anti-PD-L1) treatment. The source is a man in his 70s with urothelial cancer. The chain is built from TRBV9 and TRBJ1-4; tentatively, D is TRBD1 (5 bases). CDR3 nucleotides: TGTGCCAGCAGCGTAGGAAGGGGAACTAATGAAAAACTGTTTTTT. Its translation: CASSVGRGTNEKLFF.